The 9 T cell receptor beta chains below all came from one sample that was sequenced in a study of beta chain features in type 1 diabetes (dated by TCRdb to between 2018 and 2020). The paper as a whole reports these results and caveats: Type 1 diabetes patients showed a moderate but significant shortening of TCRB CDR3 length in all four CD4+ subsets.

Antigen specificity for these receptors is unknown. Library preparation used the immunoSEQ multiplex PCR assay. The High Capacity cDNA Reverse Transcription Kit was used to reverse transcribe all of the isolated RNA, meaning that expressed TCRB transcripts were what got sequenced. What TCRdb holds here is the immuneACCESS table cut down to in-frame rearrangements. Part of the clones is not present; checked against another copy, under half of the missing clones reflect an unresolved V gene, and the others are unexplained. Recorded for this sample are roughly 220,000 clones; 16% of them occurred a single time. The biggest ten clones account for 0.065% to 0.095% of the sample. The sequenced material came from naive CD4+ T cells from blood. The label giving this sample's cell subset or site can be read as: true naive CD4+ T cells. Every receptor here comes from a man aged 25-45 years with type 1 diabetes.

V usage is TRBV6-1 and J usage is TRBJ2-3; possibly TRBD1 for D (6 bases). Germline-derived CDR1 and CDR2 are MNHNS and SASEGT. Between the trimmed V and J ends, which lost 2 bases and 11 bases, there was a span of 14 bases. The CDR3 totals 13 residues. DNA for the CDR3: TGTGCCAGCAGTGAAAAGGACAGAGTCATGCAGTATTTT. This codes for CASSEKDRVMQYF.

This clone was picked up a small number of times. The chain recombines TRBV5-1 with TRBJ2-3, with D possibly being TRBD1 (6 bases). This CDR3 has 14 residues. V gave up 4 bases and J gave up 4 bases, with 13 bases separating them. Germline CDR1 and CDR2: SGHRS and YFSETQ. The CDR3 bases are TGCGCCAGCAGCATCCGCAACAGGGCAGATACGCAGTATTTT. This translates into CASSIRNRADTQYF.

The CDR3 coding sequence is TGTGCCAGCAACTCACCCGGGATTCAAGAGACCCAGTACTTC. Protein: CASNSPGIQETQYF. The chain carries TRBV7-2 and TRBJ2-5, with D possibly matching TRBD2 (5 bases). Germline CDR1 and CDR2: SGHTA and FQGNSA. The CDR3 has 14 amino acids. Trimming cost V 7 bases and J 2 bases, with 14 bases left between them.

This clone was observed a handful of times. CDR3 bases: TGCAGCGTTGAAAAGGCAGGACGGAAGACCCAGTACTTC. Translated, it gives CSVEKAGRKTQYF. V is TRBV29-1 and J is TRBJ2-5; the D is unclear. CDR3 size: 13 residues. Trimming stripped 2 bases from V and 6 bases from J, with 13 bases between. The germline CDR1 and CDR2 sequences are SQVTM and ANQGSEA.

In its sample, this clone was seen a few times. This chain uses TRBV6-5 with TRBJ2-2; D remains ambiguous. From germline, CDR1 is MNHEY and CDR2 SVGAGI. This CDR3 is built from 15 residues. The V end was cut by 2 bases, the J end by 2 bases, with 9 bases between. The CDR3 loop reads CASSYTHPNTGELFF. DNA of the CDR3: TGTGCCAGCAGTTACACCCATCCAAACACCGGGGAGCTGTTTTTT.

The rearrangement uses TRBV7-2 and TRBJ2-1; unclear D gene. Germline-derived CDR1 and CDR2 are SGHTA and FQGNSA. Trimming removed 5 bases from V and 0 bases from J, with 11 bases in between. CDR3 length: 15 amino acids. The CDR3 protein is CASSVSGRSYNEQFF. The CDR3 DNA sequence: TGTGCCAGCAGCGTTTCCGGACGCTCCTACAATGAGCAGTTCTTC.

This clone was counted a few times. The chain combines TRBV29-1 with TRBJ1-2; 8 bases are shared with TRBD1. The CDR3 has 13 amino acids. Germline-derived CDR1 and CDR2 are SQVTM and ANQGSEA. V gave up 1 base and J gave up 5 bases; unmatched junction bases: 3. The CDR3 sequence is CSVEVTGGYGYTF. The CDR3 DNA reads as TGCAGCGTTGAAGTTACAGGGGGTTATGGCTACACCTTC.

In this sample, this clone turned up a few times. The rearrangement uses TRBV29-1 and TRBJ1-1; no firm D call. Trimming took 7 bases from V and 0 from J, leaving 9 bases between them. This CDR3 is built from 12 residues. The germline V gene has CDR1 SQVTM and CDR2 ANQGSEA. The CDR3 is CSARRVNTEAFF. The CDR3 nucleotides are TGCAGCGCCCGTCGGGTGAACACTGAAGCTTTCTTT. Supplemented by reference TRBV29-1 and TRBJ1-1, the full variable domain reads SAVISQKPSRDICQRGTSLTIQCQVDSQVTMMFWYRQQPGQSLTLIATANQGSEATYESGFVIDKFPISRPNLTFSTLTVSNMSPEDSSIYLCSARRVNTEAFFGQGTRLTVV.

The V gene is TRBV7-3, the J gene TRBJ2-4, with TRBD1 identical over 9 bases. This CDR3 comprises 14 residues. J lost 4 bases, V lost 5 bases, and 3 bases had no gene match. Germline V lookup: CDR1 SGHTA, CDR2 FQGTGA. CDR3 in amino acids: CASSPGQGKNIQYF. In DNA form, the CDR3 reads TGTGCCAGCAGCCCTGGACAGGGGAAAAACATTCAGTACTTC.